This entry is about one TCR beta chain. This specimen belongs to a study of blood T cell repertoires in COVID-19. About the study: Sites across the United States, Italy and Spain contributed samples from acute and convalescent COVID-19. Sample material is recorded as cDNA or gDNA derived from T cells, B-cell-depleted T cells, or PBMCs.

Participants were aged roughly 18 to 100 years from 20 to 30 US areas. As handled by the study authors: Cell counts per sample came from amplifying reference gene primers. The repertoire was sequenced with immunoSEQ multiplex PCR; TCRdb's copy has only in-frame clones and lacks some. V, J and clone size derive from that table, while D and trimming were established from the DNA sequence. The repertoire holds hundreds of thousands of clones, with almost 90% as singletons. V lost 4 bases and J lost 0, with 17 bases in between. Germline V gene lookup returns CDR1 SGHDT and CDR2 YYEEEE. The CDR3 has 18 amino acids.

Material for sequencing was PBMCs or T cells enriched from blood (not recorded which). This sequence originates from a woman younger than 30 with acute COVID-19. The chain links TRBV5-6 to TRBJ2-6; a possible D gene is TRBD1 (6 bases). CDR3 DNA: TGTGCCAGCAGCCCCGTGGACAGATTCCCCTCTGGGGCCAACGTCCTGACTTTC. The encoded protein is CASSPVDRFPSGANVLTF.